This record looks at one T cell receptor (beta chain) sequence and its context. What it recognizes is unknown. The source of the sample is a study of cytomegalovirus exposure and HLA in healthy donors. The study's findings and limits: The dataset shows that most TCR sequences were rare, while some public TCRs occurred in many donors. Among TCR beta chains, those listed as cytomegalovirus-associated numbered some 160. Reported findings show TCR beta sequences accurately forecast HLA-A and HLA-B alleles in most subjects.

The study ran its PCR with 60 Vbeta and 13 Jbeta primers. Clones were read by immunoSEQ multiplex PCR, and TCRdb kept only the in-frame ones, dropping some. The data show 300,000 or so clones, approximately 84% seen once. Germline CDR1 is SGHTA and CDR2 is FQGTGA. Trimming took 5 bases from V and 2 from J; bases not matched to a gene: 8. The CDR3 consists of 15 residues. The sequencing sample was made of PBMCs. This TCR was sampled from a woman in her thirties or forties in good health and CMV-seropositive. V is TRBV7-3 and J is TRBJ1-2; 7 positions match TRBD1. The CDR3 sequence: CASSTRQGPNYGYTF. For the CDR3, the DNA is TGTGCCAGCAGCACCCGACAGGGTCCCAACTATGGCTACACCTTC. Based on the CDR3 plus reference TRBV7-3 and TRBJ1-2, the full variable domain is GAGVSQTPSNKVTEKGKYVELRCDPISGHTALYWYRQSLGQGPEFLIYFQGTGAADDSGLPNDRFFAVRPEGSVSTLKIQRTERGDSAVYLCASSTRQGPNYGYTFGSGTRLTVV.